The 12 T cell receptor beta chains below were found in one sample sequenced in a study of CD8 T cells in ankylosing spondylitis. TCRdb ran MiXCR on the 5' RACE reads and lists one entry per CDR3 protein. This sample has 470,000 or so distinct CDR3 sequences, with 25% to 30% found just once. Their antigens remain unidentified. Study findings and constraints: Under 10 highly homologous variants formed a TCR beta motif that appeared characteristic of ankylosing spondylitis blood.

Material: blood, either unsorted or a sorted T cell fraction (not recorded which). The source of these receptors is a male donor with ankylosing spondylitis.

This chain uses TRBV5-1 with TRBJ1-1, with 9 bases identical to TRBD1. The length of the CDR3 is 14 residues. With V trimmed by 3 bases and J by 5 bases, 5 bases remained unmatched. The germline V gene has CDR1 SGHRS and CDR2 YFSETQ. The CDR3 DNA reads as TGCGCCAGCAGCTCCTTGACAGGGGGTACTGAAGCTTTCTTT. Encoded protein: CASSSLTGGTEAFF.

The chain couples TRBV12-3 or TRBV12-4 to TRBJ1-5; weak D call: TRBD1 (6 bases). V shed 7 bases and J shed 3 bases, with 16 bases lying between them. The CDR3 has 15 amino acids. DNA of the CDR3: TGTGCCAGCAACCCCGACGGGGGCCCCAATCAGCCCCAGCATTTT. Amino acids: CASNPDGGPNQPQHF.

The rearrangement joins TRBV19 to TRBJ1-1; D remains unclear. V was pared by 6 bases and J by 2 bases, with 4 bases between. This CDR3 contains 11 residues. CDR1 is LNHDA, CDR2 SQIVND, per germline (reference sequence). The CDR3 protein is CASSRNTEAFF. DNA of the CDR3: TGTGCCAGTAGCCGTAACACTGAAGCTTTCTTT.

The chain combines TRBV2 with TRBJ2-7, with 8 bases fitting TRBD1. The CDR3 is 16 residues long. Unmatched junction bases numbered 13, after V lost 6 bases and J lost 3 bases. Germline V gene sequence: CDR1 SNHLY, CDR2 FYNNEI. In DNA, the CDR3 is TGTGCCAGCAGGGTACGTTACAGGGGGAAAATCTACGAGCAGTACTTC. Protein: CASRVRYRGKIYEQYF.

DNA for the CDR3: TGCAGCGTTCCCGGGACAGTAAACAATGAGCAGTTCTTC. It is translated as CSVPGTVNNEQFF. The chain joins TRBV29-1 to TRBJ2-1, with 7 bases aligning to TRBD1. The CDR3 extends over 13 amino acids. The V gene's germline CDR1 is SQVTM and CDR2 ANQGSEA. V dropped 5 bases and J dropped 5; count of bases not matched to a gene: 6.

This chain uses TRBV5-1 with TRBJ2-3; the match to TRBD2 covers 13 bases. From germline, CDR1 is SGHRS and CDR2 YFSETQ. This CDR3 contains 16 residues. The V gene end was trimmed by 3 bases and the J gene end by 0 bases; junction bases not matched to a gene: 1. The CDR3 DNA reads as TGCGCCAGCAGCTGGGGACTAGCGGGGAGCACAGATACGCAGTATTTT. Its translation is CASSWGLAGSTDTQYF.

This clonotype was detected many times. At one boundary the junction diverges from the germline segment, which might be a read error. V and J are TRBV5-1 and TRBJ1-2; 9 nucleotides match TRBD1. Germline V gene sequence: CDR1 SGHRS, CDR2 YFSETQ. The CDR3 loop spans 13 amino acids. Written as DNA, the CDR3 is TGTGCCAGCAGTGGACAGGGGAACTATGGCTACACCTTC. Residues: CASSGQGNYGYTF.

The V and J genes are TRBV7-9 and TRBJ1-3; D ambiguous. Germline loops: CDR1 SEHNR, CDR2 FQNEAQ (reference sequence). Trimming cost V 6 bases and J 0 bases, with 18 bases left between them. The CDR3 has 17 residues. CDR3: CASRSGPYFPSGNTIYF. The DNA of the CDR3 is TGTGCCAGCAGATCGGGCCCATACTTCCCCTCTGGAAACACCATATATTTT.

This clonotype came up many times. The chain is built from TRBV30 and TRBJ1-1, with TRBD1 matching over 9 bases. Germline loops: CDR1 GTSNPN, CDR2 SVGIG (reference sequence). V shed 4 bases, J shed 10 bases, and the junction held 10 bases outside the gene matches. This CDR3 contains 13 residues. CDR3 loop: CAWNSGTGIRAFF. CDR3 DNA sequence: TGTGCCTGGAACTCCGGGACAGGGATAAGAGCTTTCTTT. The full variable domain, completed using reference TRBV30 and TRBJ1-1, is SQTIHQWPATLVQPVGSPLSLECTVEGTSNPNLYWYRQAAGRGLQLLFYSVGIGQISSEVPQNLSASRPQDRQFILSSKKLLLSDSGFYLCAWNSGTGIRAFFGQGTRLTVV.

This clonotype appeared a few times. CDR3 region: CSARDGGAVTMEQFF. Written as DNA, the CDR3 is TGCAGTGCTAGAGACGGGGGGGCCGTTACAATGGAGCAGTTCTTC. The chain recombines TRBV20-1 with TRBJ2-1; 8 nucleotides match TRBD2. V lost 0 bases to trimming and J lost 10 bases; unmatched junction nucleotides: 11. CDR1 is DFQATT, CDR2 SNEGSKA, per germline (reference sequence). The CDR3 length is 15 residues.

The gene calls are TRBV5-1 and TRBJ2-7; D tentatively reads TRBD1 or TRBD2 (5 bases each). The CDR3 extends over 17 amino acids. V lost 6 bases, J lost 3 bases, and 25 bases lay in between. The germline V gene has CDR1 SGHRS and CDR2 YFSETQ. CDR3 in DNA: TGCGCCAGCACTCCATTTGGGGCGTCTTTGGGGGTCTACGAGCAGTACTTC. Its translation is CASTPFGASLGVYEQYF.

V usage is TRBV29-1 and J usage is TRBJ2-7; D possibly corresponds to TRBD1 (5 bases). V was shortened by 6 bases and J by 3 bases, with 21 bases between the two germline ends. This CDR3 is built from 15 residues. Per the germline V gene, CDR1 is SQVTM and CDR2 is ANQGSEA. The CDR3 coding sequence is TGCAGCGTCGAAACGCTCAGGGCAACACGCTACGAGCAGTACTTC. The encoded protein is CSVETLRATRYEQYF.